The 23 T cell receptor beta chains below all came from one sample that was sequenced in a study of beta chain features in type 1 diabetes. Study conclusions and caveats: There was a moderate but significant shortening of TCRB CDR3s in all four CD4+ subsets of Type 1 diabetes patients.

Every bit of the isolated RNA underwent reverse transcription, so sequencing read expressed TCRB transcripts. The table came from immunoSEQ multiplex PCR; TCRdb's copy has only in-frame clones and leaves some out. The sample lists 630,000 or so clones; about an eighth were seen once. These receptors' targets are unknown. Specimen: naive CD4+ T cells from blood. These receptors originate from a man aged 18-30 years with type 1 diabetes.

This rearrangement joins TRBV18 to TRBJ2-7; 10 bases match TRBD2. Germline CDR1 reads KGHSH; CDR2 reads LQKENI. V lost 6 bases and J lost 3; bases outside the gene matches: 5. The CDR3 is 14 residues long. The CDR3 is CASSLAGVVYEQYF. DNA of the CDR3: TGTGCCAGCTCCCTAGCGGGAGTTGTCTACGAGCAGTACTTC.

A note on this clone: Different DNA sequences within this sample yield the same CDR3. J is TRBJ2-5 and V is TRBV7-9, with TRBD2 matching over 11 bases. Germline V lookup: CDR1 SEHNR, CDR2 FQNEAQ (reference sequence). CDR3 length: 15 residues. Losses at the gene ends were 5 bases for V and 1 base for J; bases not matched to a gene: 3. The CDR3 here is CASSLSGRVQETQYF. CDR3 nucleotides: TGTGCCAGCAGCCTTAGCGGGAGGGTCCAAGAGACCCAGTACTTC. The whole variable domain, remainder taken from reference TRBV7-9 and TRBJ2-5, is DTGVSQNPRHKITKRGQNVTFRCDPISEHNRLYWYRQTLGQGPEFLTYFQNEAQLEKSRLLSDRFSAERPKGSFSTLEIQRTEQGDSAMYLCASSLSGRVQETQYFGPGTRLLVL.

This clone was found a few times. The chain couples TRBV7-9 to TRBJ2-7, with D possibly TRBD1 on 5 matching bases. The CDR3 has 16 amino acids. Germline lookup yields CDR1 SEHNR and CDR2 FQNEAQ (reference sequence). With 0 bases removed from V and 0 bases from J, the gap between germline ends came to 12 bases. The CDR3 DNA is TGTGCCAGCAGCTTAGCGTATAGACAGTCCTCCTACGAGCAGTACTTC. This gives the protein CASSLAYRQSSYEQYF.

A remark on this clone: The sample has other DNA sequences that encode this CDR3 too. V and J are TRBV6-5 and TRBJ2-7, with 7 bases aligning to TRBD1. Germline assignment: CDR1 MNHEY and CDR2 SVGAGI. The length of the CDR3 is 14 residues. Trimming took 4 bases from V and 4 from J; bases not matched to a gene: 7. The CDR3 protein is CASSLRDRAYEQYF. CDR3 coding DNA: TGTGCCAGCAGTTTAAGGGACAGAGCTTACGAGCAGTACTTC.

This chain links TRBV19 with TRBJ1-2, with D perhaps matching TRBD1 (5 bases). CDR1 and CDR2 from the germline V gene are LNHDA and SQIVND (reference sequence). The CDR3 is made up of 12 amino acids. V gave up 3 bases and J gave up 6 bases, with 8 bases separating them. As DNA, the CDR3 is TGTGCCAGTAGTATGACAGCCCATGGCTACACCTTC. This encodes CASSMTAHGYTF.

In this sample, this clone turned up a few times. The rearrangement links TRBV7-2 to TRBJ1-2; D gene unclear. The germline V gene encodes CDR1 SGHTA and CDR2 FQGNSA. Trimming removed 0 bases from V and 1 base from J, with 0 bases in between. The CDR3 has 12 residues. In DNA form, the CDR3 reads TGTGCCAGCAGCTTAGCTAACTATGGCTACACCTTC. Its protein is CASSLANYGYTF.

This clone has just a few counts. The J gene is TRBJ2-5, the V gene TRBV11-3; D possibly corresponds to TRBD2 (6 bases). This CDR3 is built from 13 residues. Looked up from germline, CDR1 is SGHNT and CDR2 is YENEEA. Trimming removed 1 base from V and 4 bases from J, with 7 bases in between. CDR3 sequence: CASSLVGGETQYF. CDR3 DNA: TGTGCCAGCAGCTTAGTCGGGGGAGAGACCCAGTACTTC.

This clone was detected a few times. This chain links TRBV2 with TRBJ2-7, with 7 bases lining up with TRBD1. CDR3 size: 11 residues. With V trimmed by 9 bases and J by 3 bases, 2 bases remained unmatched. Germline CDR1 reads SNHLY; CDR2 reads FYNNEI. The CDR3, as DNA: TGTGCCAGTGACAGGGACTACGAGCAGTACTTC. It codes for CASDRDYEQYF.

J is TRBJ1-5 and V is TRBV18, with D possibly matching TRBD1 (6 bases). The CDR3 extends over 16 amino acids. The V end lost 3 bases, the J end lost 2 bases, and 14 bases lay between the germline ends. Germline lookup yields CDR1 KGHSH and CDR2 LQKENI. For the CDR3, the DNA is TGTGCCAGCTCACCCTCGGAGGGGGTCGGCAATCAGCCCCAGCATTTT. Its translation: CASSPSEGVGNQPQHF.

A word on this clone: The same CDR3 can be traced to other DNA sequences in this sample. V and J are TRBV18 and TRBJ2-3; D remains unclear. V was shortened by 2 bases and J by 3 bases, with 3 bases between the two germline ends. Looked up from germline, CDR1 is KGHSH and CDR2 is LQKENI. CDR3 size: 12 residues. The CDR3 region has the DNA TGTGCCAGCTCACCAGGAACAGATACGCAGTATTTT. Protein sequence: CASSPGTDTQYF.

The V and J genes are TRBV2 and TRBJ1-1; the D is unclear. The germline CDR1 and CDR2 sequences are SNHLY and FYNNEI. The V end lost 6 bases, the J end lost 4 bases, and 9 bases lay between the germline ends. The CDR3 totals 12 residues. CDR3 sequence (DNA): TGTGCCAGCAGCACGTTGGTCACTGAAGCTTTCTTT. It translates to CASSTLVTEAFF. Filled out from reference TRBV2 and TRBJ1-1, the complete variable domain reads EPEVTQTPSHQVTQMGQEVILRCVPISNHLYFYWYRQILGQKVEFLVSFYNNEISEKSEIFDDQFSVERPDGSNFTLKIRSTKLEDSAMYFCASSTLVTEAFFGQGTRLTVV.

As concerns this clone: At one end, the junction sequence differs from germline, possibly due to a read error. V is TRBV30 and J is TRBJ1-1, with D unclear. CDR3 size: 13 residues. Germline values: CDR1 GTSNPN, CDR2 SVGIG (reference sequence). CDR3 sequence reads: CAWSVSTTTGAFF. CDR3 DNA: TGTGCCTGGAGTGTATCGACGACGACTGGAGCTTTCTTT.

The chain is built from TRBV29-1 and TRBJ1-1; 9 bases line up with TRBD1. Trimming cost V 1 base and J 6 bases; bases outside gene matches: 6. CDR1 is SQVTM, CDR2 ANQGSEA, per germline. CDR3 length: 14 residues. The CDR3, as DNA: TGCAGCGTTGAAGTCCCGGGACAGGGTGCTGAAGCTTTCTTT. Protein sequence: CSVEVPGQGAEAFF.

For this clone: Distinct nucleotide sequences in the sample also encode this CDR3. The chain has TRBV30 and TRBJ1-1; no reliable D call. Trimming stripped 0 bases from V and 0 bases from J, with 8 bases between. Germline V CDR1 and CDR2: GTSNPN, SVGIG (reference sequence). The CDR3 covers 14 residues. In DNA, the CDR3 is TGTGCCTGGAGTGTAACAAGCCTGAACACTGAAGCTTTCTTT. Residues: CAWSVTSLNTEAFF. The complete variable domain, with remaining parts taken from reference TRBV30 and TRBJ1-1, reads SQTIHQWPATLVQPVGSPLSLECTVEGTSNPNLYWYRQAAGRGLQLLFYSVGIGQISSEVPQNLSASRPQDRQFILSSKKLLLSDSGFYLCAWSVTSLNTEAFFGQGTRLTVV.

This sequence joins TRBV11-3 and TRBJ2-2, with 7 bases fitting TRBD2. Trimming removed 3 bases from V and 0 bases from J; junction bases left unmatched: 1. CDR3 length equals 15 residues. From germline, CDR1 is SGHNT and CDR2 YENEEA. The CDR3 DNA is TGTGCCAGCAGCTTGAGCGGGGCGAACACCGGGGAGCTGTTTTTT. Its translation: CASSLSGANTGELFF. Complete variable domain (other parts from reference TRBV11-3 and TRBJ2-2): EAGVVQSPRYKIIEKKQPVAFWCNPISGHNTLYWYLQNLGQGPELLIRYENEEAVDDSQLPKDRFSAERLKGVDSTLKIQPAELGDSAVYLCASSLSGANTGELFFGEGSRLTVL.

This rearrangement joins TRBV9 to TRBJ1-1, with D hard to call. Trimming pared 3 bases from V and 3 bases from J, leaving 9 bases between. Germline loops: CDR1 SGDLS, CDR2 YYNGEE. CDR3 size: 13 residues. This CDR3 is CASSASPYTEAFF. CDR3 in DNA: TGTGCCAGCAGCGCTAGCCCGTACACTGAAGCTTTCTTT. The whole variable domain, filled in from reference TRBV9 and TRBJ1-1, reads DSGVTQTPKHLITATGQRVTLRCSPRSGDLSVYWYQQSLDQGLQFLIQYYNGEERAKGNILERFSAQQFPDLHSELNLSSLELGDSALYFCASSASPYTEAFFGQGTRLTVV.

Comments on this clone: One junction end disagrees with the germline gene, perhaps due to a read error. This sequence joins TRBV7-7 and TRBJ2-1, with a possible D match to TRBD1 (7 bases). This CDR3 region has 15 residues. CDR1 SSHAT and CDR2 FNYEAQ come from the germline V gene (reference sequence). CDR3 bases: TGTGCTAGCAGCTTAGGCGGGACAGAATTTGATGAGCAGTTCTTC. Translating gives CASSLGGTEFDEQFF.

This clone was found a few times. The chain carries TRBV11-2 and TRBJ2-5; D not certain. The CDR3 runs to 12 residues. Trimming stripped 3 bases from V and 1 base from J, with 3 bases between. Germline CDR1 and CDR2: SGHAT and FQNNGV. The CDR3 loop reads CASSFGQETQYF. CDR3 coding DNA: TGTGCCAGCAGCTTTGGCCAAGAGACCCAGTACTTC.

Written as DNA, the CDR3 is TGTGCCAGCTCACCACCTCTGGGCAGGGACAATCAGCCCCAGCATTTT. Amino acids: CASSPPLGRDNQPQHF. The chain uses TRBV18 and TRBJ1-5; maybe TRBD1 (5 bases). The ends were cut back, 0 bases at V and 3 bases at J, with 12 bases in the middle. CDR3 length: 16 residues. Germline CDR1 is KGHSH and CDR2 is LQKENI.

This clone has only a few counts. CDR3 coding DNA: TGTGCTAGTGGTTTGGGTCGATTTAGGACATCCACCGGGGAGCTGTTTTTT. Protein product: CASGLGRFRTSTGELFF. The chain is built from TRBV12-5 and TRBJ2-2, with a weak D call TRBD1 (5 bases). The CDR3 totals 17 residues. Trimming pared 1 base from V and 4 bases from J, leaving 16 bases between. CDR1 and CDR2 (germline): LGHNT, FRNRAP. The full variable domain, its missing parts supplied by reference TRBV12-5 and TRBJ2-2, is DARVTQTPRHKVTEMGQEVTMRCQPILGHNTVFWYRQTMMQGLELLAYFRNRAPLDDSGMPKDRFSAEMPDATLATLKIQPSEPRDSAVYFCASGLGRFRTSTGELFFGEGSRLTVL.

This clone showed up just a few times. The chain employs TRBV4-2 and TRBJ2-5; the D is unclear. The ends were cut back, 3 bases at V and 5 bases at J, with 10 bases in the middle. Germline lookup yields CDR1 LGHNA and CDR2 YNFKEQ. This CDR3 comprises 13 residues. CDR3 nucleotide sequence: TGTGCCAGCAGCCAGATGGCTACGGAGACCCAGTACTTC. Protein product: CASSQMATETQYF.

This clone showed up just a few times. The chain recombines TRBV28 with TRBJ1-5; the match to TRBD1 covers 7 bases. V trimming: 5 bases; J trimming: 7 bases; junction bases outside the gene matches: 5. Germline V CDR1 and CDR2: MDHEN, SYDVKM. The CDR3 is 13 amino acids. CDR3 sequence reads: CASSEQGRQPQHF. The CDR3 nucleotides are TGTGCCAGCAGTGAACAGGGGAGGCAGCCCCAGCATTTT.

This clone has just a few counts. Other DNA sequences in this sample translate to the same CDR3. V usage is TRBV30 and J usage is TRBJ2-7, with D uncertain. The CDR3 has 11 amino acids. Germline-derived CDR1 and CDR2 are GTSNPN and SVGIG (reference sequence). Trimming took 0 bases from V and 7 from J, leaving 7 bases between them. The CDR3 nucleotides are TGTGCCTGGAGTGTCCTGGGGGAGCAGTACTTC. Translating gives CAWSVLGEQYF.